The T cell receptor beta chain under discussion was sequenced for a study of T-cell reconstitution after alpha-beta-depleted transplantation in children (dated by TCRdb to 2016 to 2017). Notes on the research overall: T-cell immune reconstitution after TCRalphabeta/CD19-depleted allogeneic hematopoietic cell transplantation in children was quantitatively tracked in the study by means of TCR repertoire profiling.

As regards this clonotype: It has no known antigen specificity. No much larger clone exists at a distance of one base, and base qualities are not known.

To prepare the library, PCR was applied. The reads were generated on an Illumina HiSeq 2500. TCR libraries were prepared with molecular barcoding, using unique molecular identifiers to normalize TCRbeta repertoire quantification. The public reads were run again by TCRdb, first through fastp at Q25 and then through MiXCR, and only productive beta chains were kept. Each record represents a unique CDR3 protein, reported with the most common genes and DNA among its rows. The sample yields about 870,000 distinct CDR3 sequences; roughly 16% were counted once. The ten largest account for roughly 5% of the sample. The treatment or condition tag for this specimen amounts to: allogeneic hematopoietic cell transplantation with graft depleted of TCRalphabeta T cells and CD19 B cells. Transplant recipients were children who received TCRalphabeta/CD19-depleted allogeneic hematopoietic cell grafts. Study-wide findings and limitations: In some patients, the high TCRbeta diversity seen at day 60 was put down to recipient T cells and intrathymic progenitors that had survived conditioning. Apparently early alphabetaT-cell count recovery about two months after transplant reportedly relied on only several hundred rapidly expanded clones derived from non-depleted graft cells. Over the following months the frequencies of hyperexpanded clones went down, and after one year T-cell counts and TCRbeta diversity were mostly credited to newly produced T cells.

CDR3 length: 17 amino acids, cysteine to phenylalanine. The CDR3 DNA has 51 bases and is translated from base 1. V has 4 bases trimmed and J has 6 bases trimmed; junction bases matching no gene number 14. The germline V gene provides CDR1 SGHRS and CDR2 YFSETQ. In this chain, TRBV5-1 is recombined with TRBJ2-1; 9 middle bases align to TRBD2. The specimen was PBMCs, mostly from graft donor cells, collected 360 days after TCRalphabeta/CD19-depleted stem cell transplant. This receptor was taken from a male patient aged 5 to 17 who had a stem cell transplant for acute lymphoblastic leukemia, so the T cells may come from the graft donor. The CDR3 amino acid sequence is: CASSLSLAGAFTNEQFF. The nucleotide sequence is TGCGCCAGCAGCCTTAGCTTAGCGGGAGCGTTTACCAATGAGCAGTTCTTC.